The 6 T cell receptor beta chains listed next were all sequenced from one sample in a study of CD8+ T cells in alopecia areata (dated by TCRdb to 2017 to 2018). Preparation of the library involved the immunoSEQ multiplex PCR assay. RNA was extracted from all samples and reverse transcribed into cDNA, which served as template for TCR sequencing. Not all clones reach the TCRdb copy of this immuneACCESS table, which keeps in-frame sequences only. Checked studies attribute under half of the gap to unresolved V genes and leave the rest unexplained. This sample was tabulated with around 300,000 clones, among which there are no singletons. The top ten hold 1.2% of the sample. Pooled mouse cutaneous lymph node cells were stained for CD4, CD8alpha, NKG2D, NKG2ACE and other markers, then sorted on a BD Influx. Specimen: CD4+ T cells sorted from a lymph node. All receptors come from a C3H/HeJ mouse with alopecia areata. The strain in question carries the MHC haplotype H2-k.

Worth noting for this clone: Gene names and germline refer to mouse. The read falls 4 residues short of the CDR3 end, and the missing part is taken from the germline J gene. This sample includes further DNA sequences coding for the same CDR3. V and J are TRBV5 and TRBJ2-1; D gene uncertain. There are 11 residues in the CDR3. Trimming took 4 bases from V and 4 from J, leaving 2 bases between them. Germline CDR1 LGHNA, CDR2 YNLKQL (reference sequence). The covered CDR3 bases are TGTGCCAGCAGCCTTTATGCT. Amino acids: CASSLYA. From start to end, the CDR3 is CASSLYAEQFF.

On this clone: Mouse germline and gene names are used. The CDR3 end is not reached by the read, which stops 4 residues before it; the germline J gene fills it in. The same CDR3 also results from other DNA sequences found in this sample. The rearrangement links TRBV5 to TRBJ2-7; D gene unclear. The germline V gene has CDR1 LGHNA and CDR2 YNLKQL (reference sequence). The CDR3 contains 13 residues. The CDR3 is CASSQENSYEQYF. The DNA read from the CDR3 is TGTGCCAGCAGCCAAGAAAACAGTTAT.

Comment on this clone: The gene names here belong to mouse. The CDR3 goes on 4 residues after the read ends, and that part is filled in from the germline J gene. V usage is TRBV19 and J usage is TRBJ2-1; possible D gene TRBD2, 6 bases. The CDR3 is 15 amino acids. Germline CDR1 FNHDT, CDR2 SITEND (reference sequence). Partial CDR3 DNA: TGTGCCAGCAGTATCTCTGGGGTCCGGCTATCT. Translating gives CASSISGVRLS. The complete CDR3 protein is CASSISGVRLSEQFF.

This clone has only a few counts. Genes and germline are mouse. The read finishes 4 residues shy of the CDR3 end, and the germline J gene is used to complete it. The chain combines TRBV19 with TRBJ1-1; maybe TRBD1 (6 bases). Germline lookup yields CDR1 FNHDT and CDR2 SITEND (reference sequence). Trimming took 3 bases from V and 4 from J, leaving 13 bases between them. This CDR3 spans 14 amino acids. CDR3 sequence reads: CASSRGARGTEVFF. The sequenced CDR3 bases are TGTGCCAGCAGTAGGGGGGCGCGGGGCACA.

This clone has at least ten counts. Here the gene names and germline are mouse. The read terminates 4 residues ahead of where the CDR3 ends, so the germline J gene completes it. The chain recombines TRBV17 with TRBJ2-4; 9 bases match TRBD1. Germline CDR1 MNHDT, CDR2 YYDKIL. The CDR3 spans 13 residues. This chain's CDR3 is CASSSGTGNTLYF. Partial CDR3 DNA: TGTGCTAGCAGTAGTGGGACAGGGAAC.

In this sample, this clone turned up a few times. Gene names and germline match the mouse. The CDR3 end falls 4 residues outside the read, so it is completed with the germline J gene. The V gene is TRBV13-1, the J gene TRBJ2-4; D gene uncertain. Germline values: CDR1 NSHNY, CDR2 SYGAGN. The CDR3 is made up of 12 amino acids. V dropped 5 bases and J dropped 2 bases, with 6 bases sitting between them. The CDR3 loop is CASRQIQNTLYF. The part of the CDR3 DNA that was read is TGTGCCAGCAGACAAATTCAAAAC.